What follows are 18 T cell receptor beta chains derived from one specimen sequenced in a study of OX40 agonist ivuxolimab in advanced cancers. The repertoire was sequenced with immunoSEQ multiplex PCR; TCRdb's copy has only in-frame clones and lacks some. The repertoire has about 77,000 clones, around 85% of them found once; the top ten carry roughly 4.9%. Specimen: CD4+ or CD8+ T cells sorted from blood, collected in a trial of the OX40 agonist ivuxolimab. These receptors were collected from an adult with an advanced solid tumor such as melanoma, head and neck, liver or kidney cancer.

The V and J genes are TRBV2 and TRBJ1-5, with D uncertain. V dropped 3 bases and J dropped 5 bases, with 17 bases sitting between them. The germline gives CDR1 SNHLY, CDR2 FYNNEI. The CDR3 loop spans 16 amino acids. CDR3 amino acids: CASSESNWVGDQPQHF. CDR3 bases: TGTGCCAGCAGTGAGTCCAACTGGGTGGGAGATCAGCCCCAGCATTTT.

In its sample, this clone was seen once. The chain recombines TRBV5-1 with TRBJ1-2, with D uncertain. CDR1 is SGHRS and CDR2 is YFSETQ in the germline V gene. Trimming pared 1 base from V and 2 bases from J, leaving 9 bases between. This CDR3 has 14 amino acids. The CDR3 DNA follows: TGCGCCAGCAGCTTGAGTCCAATCAACTATGGCTACACCTTC. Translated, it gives CASSLSPINYGYTF.

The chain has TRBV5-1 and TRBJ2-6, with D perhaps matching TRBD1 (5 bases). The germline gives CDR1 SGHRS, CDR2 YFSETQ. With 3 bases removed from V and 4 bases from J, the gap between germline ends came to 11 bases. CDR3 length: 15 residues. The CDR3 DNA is TGCGCCAGCAGCTCCCCAGGGTTCGGGGCCAACGTCCTGACTTTC. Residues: CASSSPGFGANVLTF.

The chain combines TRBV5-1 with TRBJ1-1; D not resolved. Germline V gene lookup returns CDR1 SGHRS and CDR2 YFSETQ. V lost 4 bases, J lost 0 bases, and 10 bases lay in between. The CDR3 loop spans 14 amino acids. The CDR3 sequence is CASSHGSVNTEAFF. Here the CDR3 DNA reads TGCGCCAGCAGCCATGGTTCGGTGAACACTGAAGCTTTCTTT.

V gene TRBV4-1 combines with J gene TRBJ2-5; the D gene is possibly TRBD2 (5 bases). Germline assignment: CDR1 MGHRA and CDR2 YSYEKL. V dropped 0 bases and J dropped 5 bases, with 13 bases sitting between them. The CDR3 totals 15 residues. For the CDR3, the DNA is TGCGCCAGCAGCCAAGATGGCCGGGGATTGGAGACCCAGTACTTC. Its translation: CASSQDGRGLETQYF.

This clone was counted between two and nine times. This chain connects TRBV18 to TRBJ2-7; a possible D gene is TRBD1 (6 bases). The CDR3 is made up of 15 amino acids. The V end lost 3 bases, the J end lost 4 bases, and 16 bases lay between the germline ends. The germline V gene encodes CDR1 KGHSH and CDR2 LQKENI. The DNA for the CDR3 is TGTGCCAGCTCACCCAACGCCAGGACAGATTACGAGCAGTACTTC. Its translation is CASSPNARTDYEQYF.

CDR3 region: CASRAGTSGAHEQYF. The CDR3 DNA sequence: TGTGCCAGCAGGGCTGGGACTAGCGGGGCCCACGAGCAGTACTTC. The V and J genes are TRBV6-1 and TRBJ2-7; 13 nucleotides line up with TRBD2. Germline-derived CDR1 and CDR2 are MNHNS and SASEGT. The CDR3 length is 15 residues. With 6 bases clipped from V and 5 bases from J, the junction kept 7 bases outside the gene matches.

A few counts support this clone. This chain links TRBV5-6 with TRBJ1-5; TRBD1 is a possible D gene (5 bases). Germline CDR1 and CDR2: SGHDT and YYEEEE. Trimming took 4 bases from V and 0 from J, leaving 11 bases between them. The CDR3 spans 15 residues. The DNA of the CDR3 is TGTGCCAGCAGCGCGGGACCAAATAGCAATCAGCCCCAGCATTTT. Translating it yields CASSAGPNSNQPQHF.

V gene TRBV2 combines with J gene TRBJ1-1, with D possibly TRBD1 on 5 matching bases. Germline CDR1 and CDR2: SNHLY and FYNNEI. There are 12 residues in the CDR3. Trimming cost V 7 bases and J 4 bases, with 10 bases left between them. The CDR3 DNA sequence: TGTGCCAGCATGCAGGGTTCCACTGAAGCTTTCTTT. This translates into CASMQGSTEAFF.

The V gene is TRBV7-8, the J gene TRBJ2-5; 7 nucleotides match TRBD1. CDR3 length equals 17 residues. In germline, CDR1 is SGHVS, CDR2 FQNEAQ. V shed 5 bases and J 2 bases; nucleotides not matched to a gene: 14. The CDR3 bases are TGTGCCAGCAGCCCAACAAGGGGGCGCCCGGATCAAGAGACCCAGTACTTC. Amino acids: CASSPTRGRPDQETQYF.

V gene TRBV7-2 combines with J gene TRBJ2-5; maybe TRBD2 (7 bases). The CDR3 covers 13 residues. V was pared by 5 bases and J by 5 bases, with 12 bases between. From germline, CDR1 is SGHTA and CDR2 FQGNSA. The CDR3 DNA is TGTGCCAGCAGCCCTAGGGGGGGGGAGACCCAGTACTTC. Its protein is CASSPRGGETQYF. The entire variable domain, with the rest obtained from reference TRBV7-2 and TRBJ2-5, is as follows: GAGVSQSPSNKVTEKGKDVELRCDPISGHTALYWYRQSLGQGLEFLIYFQGNSAPDKSGLPSDRFSAERTGGSVSTLTIQRTQQEDSAVYLCASSPRGGETQYFGPGTRLLVL.

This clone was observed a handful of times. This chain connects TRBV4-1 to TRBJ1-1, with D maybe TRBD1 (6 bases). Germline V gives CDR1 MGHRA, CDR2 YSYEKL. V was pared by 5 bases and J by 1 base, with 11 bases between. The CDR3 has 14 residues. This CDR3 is CASSTGQPNTEAFF. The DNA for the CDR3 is TGCGCCAGCAGCACCGGACAGCCGAACACTGAAGCTTTCTTT.

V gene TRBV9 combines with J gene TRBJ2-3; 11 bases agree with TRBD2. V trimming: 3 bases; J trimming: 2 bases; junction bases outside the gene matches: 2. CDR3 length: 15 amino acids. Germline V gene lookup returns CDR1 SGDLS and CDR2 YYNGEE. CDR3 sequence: CASSASGGYTDTQYF. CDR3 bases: TGTGCCAGCAGCGCTAGCGGGGGGTACACAGATACGCAGTATTTT.

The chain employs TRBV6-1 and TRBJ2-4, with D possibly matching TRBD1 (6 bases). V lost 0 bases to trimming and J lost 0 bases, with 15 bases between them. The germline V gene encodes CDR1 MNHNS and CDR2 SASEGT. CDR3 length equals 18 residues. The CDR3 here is CASSEAFQGSLAKNIQYF. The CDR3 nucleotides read TGTGCCAGCAGTGAAGCCTTTCAGGGGAGCCTAGCCAAAAACATTCAGTACTTC.

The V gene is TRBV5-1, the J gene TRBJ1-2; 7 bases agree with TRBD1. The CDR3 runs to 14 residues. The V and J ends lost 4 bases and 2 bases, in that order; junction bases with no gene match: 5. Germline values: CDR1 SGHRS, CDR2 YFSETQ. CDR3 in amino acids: CASSTGTENYGYTF. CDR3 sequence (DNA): TGCGCCAGCAGCACCGGGACAGAAAACTATGGCTACACCTTC.

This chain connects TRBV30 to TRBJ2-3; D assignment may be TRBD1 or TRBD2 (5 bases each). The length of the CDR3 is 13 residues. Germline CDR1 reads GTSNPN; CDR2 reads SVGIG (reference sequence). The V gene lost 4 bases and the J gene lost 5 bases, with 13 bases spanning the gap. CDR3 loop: CAWTGAWGDTQYF. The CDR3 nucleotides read TGTGCCTGGACCGGGGCCTGGGGAGATACGCAGTATTTT. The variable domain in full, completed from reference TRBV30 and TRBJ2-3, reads SQTIHQWPATLVQPVGSPLSLECTVEGTSNPNLYWYRQAAGRGLQLLFYSVGIGQISSEVPQNLSASRPQDRQFILSSKKLLLSDSGFYLCAWTGAWGDTQYFGPGTRLTVL.

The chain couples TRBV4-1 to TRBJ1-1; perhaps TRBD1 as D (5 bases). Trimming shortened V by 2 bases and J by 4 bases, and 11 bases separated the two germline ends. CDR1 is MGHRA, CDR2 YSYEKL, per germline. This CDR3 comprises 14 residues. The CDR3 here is CASSQRAGSTEAFF. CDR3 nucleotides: TGCGCCAGCAGCCAACGGGCAGGGAGCACTGAAGCTTTCTTT.

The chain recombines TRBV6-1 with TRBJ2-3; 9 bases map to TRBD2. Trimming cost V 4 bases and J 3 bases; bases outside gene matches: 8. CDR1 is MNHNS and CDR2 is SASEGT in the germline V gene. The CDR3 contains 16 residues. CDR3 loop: CASSAQRGVWTDTQYF. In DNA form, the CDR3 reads TGTGCCAGCAGTGCACAGCGGGGGGTATGGACAGATACGCAGTATTTT.